These 4 T cell receptor beta chains share one sample of origin, sequenced in a study of T cell responses to AZD1222 COVID-19 vaccine. Repertoires were generated with immunoSEQ multiplex PCR, while TCRdb's copy carries only in-frame clones and drops some. The table records approximately 200,000 clones, around nine tenths of them present only once. Material: peripheral blood, obtained on day 0 of AZD1222 vaccination. These receptors were obtained from an adult in good health.

The V and J genes are TRBV15 and TRBJ1-2; possible D gene TRBD1, 5 bases. Trimming removed 1 base at V and 3 bases at J, with 9 bases between. This CDR3 spans 14 amino acids. The germline V gene encodes CDR1 LNHNV and CDR2 YYDKDF (reference sequence). CDR3 in amino acids: CATSRGGADYGYTF. The CDR3 DNA follows: TGTGCCACCAGCAGAGGGGGCGCGGACTATGGCTACACCTTC.

This chain joins TRBV15 and TRBJ1-6; D may be TRBD1 (6 bases). The CDR3 is made up of 15 amino acids. V was shortened by 6 bases and J by 0 bases, with 9 bases between the two germline ends. Looked up from germline, CDR1 is LNHNV and CDR2 is YYDKDF (reference sequence). CDR3 DNA sequence: TGTGCCACCAGTGACAGGACCTCCTATAATTCACCCCTCCACTTT. Translation gives CATSDRTSYNSPLHF.

The chain recombines TRBV28 with TRBJ1-3; TRBD1 is a possible D gene (5 bases). Looked up from germline, CDR1 is MDHEN and CDR2 is SYDVKM. CDR3 size: 14 residues. V shed 6 bases and J shed 0 bases, with 9 bases lying between them. Here the CDR3 DNA reads TGTGCCAGCAGGAGTCAGGGCTCTGGAAACACCATATATTTT. Protein sequence: CASRSQGSGNTIYF.

This sequence joins TRBV20-1 and TRBJ2-7; D gene unclear. Germline CDR1 is DFQATT and CDR2 is SNEGSKA (reference sequence). This CDR3 is 13 amino acids long. Between the trimmed V and J ends, which lost 3 bases and 6 bases, there was a span of 15 bases. The CDR3 nucleotides are TGCAGTGCTAGTCCGAATCCCACCTCCGAGCAGTACTTC. Translated: CSASPNPTSEQYF.